This paragraph reports one T cell receptor (beta chain). This clonotype was seen at least ten times. Its antigen is still unknown. Base quality data are lacking; no much larger clone is found one base away. The germline V gene specifies MNHEY as CDR1 and SVGAGI as CDR2. The CDR3 numbers 15 residues from cysteine through phenylalanine. The entry retains the CDR3 DNA only, 45 bases that are in frame from base 1. V was cut back by 4 bases and J by 3 bases, leaving a gap of 13 bases between them. These data are taken from a study of T cells in Graves' hyperthyroidism and ophthalmopathy (dated by TCRdb to the late 2010s). In the study overall: Peripheral blood samples were taken at the time of initial diagnosis, prior to any treatment. TCR V-J signatures able to tell the groups apart were searched for in a discovery cohort of 100 patients, of whom roughly 42 had Graves' ophthalmopathy and some 60 had stable Graves' hyperthyroidism. The study also compared thyroid tissue and blood T-cell repertoires from a handful of Graves' hyperthyroidism patients. The paper reports TCR Vbeta CDR3 sequencing of about 140 peripheral blood samples: around 41 ophthalmopathy, about 75 hyperthyroidism and around 17 progressor patients. The 75 to 100 discovery patients were randomly split 7:3 into training and test sets. Whether ophthalmopathy could be predicted prospectively was tested in an independent validation cohort made up of 18 hyperthyroidism patients plus 17 patients who later progressed to ophthalmopathy. After sampling, hyperthyroidism patients received methimazole starting at 30 mg daily, and ophthalmopathy patients received high-dose intravenous methylprednisolone. The investigation overall reported the following: Most expanded thyroid clonotypes (frequency above 0.001) were also found in blood, which suggests that blood repertoires may mirror thyroid immune responses. Ophthalmopathy was separated from stable hyperthyroidism by a 13 V-J signature model, with approximately 85% sensitivity and about 81% specificity obtained in cross-validation and 80%/75% obtained in testing. In validation, the model predicted progression to ophthalmopathy a median of roughly 6.1 months before onset, with about 67% sensitivity and nearly 75% specificity. Sample size was not statistically predetermined, and blinding of investigators to group allocation was not performed.

TCR beta CDR3 regions were amplified from RNA transcripts. For the first round of RT-PCR on the TCR CDR3, the HTBI primer set was used together with the Qiagen OneStep RT-PCR kit. A second multiplex PCR round built the libraries, followed by size selection and purification. The libraries were sequenced on an Illumina HiSeq2000 using paired-end 100 bp reads. Turning to the authors' computational methods: SOAPnuke was used to process the raw data, with reads discarded if the reads contained adapters or uncalled bases, had a mean Phred below 15, or lacked an exact constant-primer or identifier match. High-quality paired reads were merged using COPE v1.2.5, and each unique nucleotide sequence was defined as a clonotype. MiTCR v1.1 was used to align clonotypes to the IMGT TRBV, TRBD and TRBJ reference segments. Only V-J combinations with frequency above 0.0001, covering 98% to 99.2% of repertoires, were analysed. The TCS score was defined as the ratio of F50 (clonal expansion) to E x V (chaos), calculated using BLOSUM62-based TCRdist between CDR3 peptides within each V-J. Welch's t-statistics and random forest reduced around 550 V-J features to 13, which were used in a naive Bayes classifier (R e1071). The similarity between thyroid and blood repertoires was quantified using the Morisita-Horn index. Through fastp at Q25 and MiXCR, TCRdb rebuilt clones from the public reads, retaining in-frame beta chains. Identical CDR3 protein sequences are pooled into one entry, listed with their most common genes and DNA. The V and J calls shown here were made by TCRdb, not taken from the authors' results. In this sample the table shows about 610,000 distinct CDR3 sequences, roughly 15% of which occur a single time. Over 3.5% of the sample is in the top ten clones.

Moderately to severely active disease, a Clinical Activity Score of at least 3, a NOSPECS grade of at least 4, and a duration under 3 months were present in ophthalmopathy patients. Any patient with an uncontrolled infection, another autoimmune disease, pregnancy or lactation was excluded. Diagnoses were based on clinical symptoms, serum thyroxine and TRAb, thyroid ultrasound and orbital computed tomography. PBMCs were separated from roughly 10 ml of fresh peripheral blood using Ficoll-Paque density gradient centrifugation. Trizol reagent was used to extract total RNA, and RNA quality was then checked on an Agilent 2100 Bioanalyzer.

The TCR was taken from a woman in her thirties or forties with Graves' ophthalmopathy. The sample taken for sequencing was blood. The chain links TRBV6-5 with TRBJ1-3; the D gene is perhaps TRBD1, on 6 matching bases. The nucleotide sequence is TGTGCCAGCAGTTTCATTGGGACAAATGGAAACACCATATATTTT. Its translation is CASSFIGTNGNTIYF.